This T cell receptor (beta chain) came from a study of blood T cell repertoires in COVID-19. Study at large: Samples of COVID-19 (acute and convalescent) were obtained from the United States, Italy and Spain. Sample material is recorded as cDNA or gDNA derived from T cells, B-cell-depleted T cells, or PBMCs.

As processed by the authors: Reference gene primer amplification gave estimated nucleated cell counts. Libraries were prepared by immunoSEQ multiplex PCR; TCRdb keeps only in-frame clonotypes and omits some of them. V, J and clone size are taken as reported in that table, and D and trimming were inferred from the DNA itself. The table shows just over 250,000 clones, with 80% to 90% occurring only once. Trimming removed 2 bases from V and 4 bases from J; junction bases left unmatched: 5. Germline V lookup: CDR1 KGHSH, CDR2 LQKENI. The CDR3 spans 16 residues. This chain links TRBV18 with TRBJ2-7, with 13 bases fitting TRBD2. Material: peripheral blood. The clonotype originates from a woman between 45 and 60 years old with acute or convalescent COVID-19. CDR3 region: CASSPSGTSGIYEQYF. The CDR3, as DNA: TGTGCCAGCTCACCAAGCGGGACTAGCGGGATATACGAGCAGTACTTC.